These T cell receptor beta chains were read from a single sample in a study of shared clonotypes between healthy human individuals. Libraries were prepared by immunoSEQ multiplex PCR; TCRdb keeps only in-frame clonotypes and omits some of them. The sample shows 2 million to 2.5 million clones, approximately 93% of them seen only once. The specimen was naive CD4+ T cells from PBMCs. The receptors were sampled from a man aged 18-30 years in good health. Some clones in this sample may be carry-over from other donors' samples. Each CDR3 is given with its conserved first and last residue. D genes are given only for firm matches. Not every row has a clone size; where given, it reads once, few, many or a size class.

clone size,J gene,V gene,D gene,CDR3 DNA,CDR3 protein
once,TRBJ2-7,TRBV28,NA,TGTGCCAGCGGGGCCCCCTACGAGCAGTACTTC,CASGAPYEQYF
NA,TRBJ2-7,TRBV5-4,NA,TGTGCCAGCAGCTTGTATCGATCTTCCCAATACTTC,CASSLYRSSQYF
NA,TRBJ2-7,TRBV25-1,NA,TGTGCCAGCAGGGGACCGGGGTCCTACGAGCAGTACTTC,CASRGPGSYEQYF
NA,TRBJ1-1,TRBV10-3,TRBD1,TGTGCCATCAGTATCCGGGGGACAGGGAGCCGAGGAGCTTTCTTT,CAISIRGTGSRGAFF
NA,TRBJ2-7,TRBV4-1,NA,TGCGCCAGCAGCCAAGATCCGGCAGGGTCCTACGAGCAGTACTTC,CASSQDPAGSYEQYF
NA,TRBJ2-2,TRBV28,NA,TGTGCCAGCACAACAGGGAACACCGGGGAGCTGTTTTTT,CASTTGNTGELFF
NA,TRBJ1-3,TRBV6-5,NA,TGTGCCAGCAGTCCCAAAGTTTGGGGAAACACCATATATTTT,CASSPKVWGNTIYF
NA,TRBJ2-2,TRBV5-1,TRBD2,TGCGCCAGCGGAACCGGGACTATATCGAACACCGGGGAGCTGTTTTTT,CASGTGTISNTGELFF
NA,TRBJ2-7,TRBV6-6,TRBD2,TGTGCCAGCATCGGAGCGGGAGGCTACGAGCAGTACTTC,CASIGAGGYEQYF
once,TRBJ1-2,TRBV21-1,NA,TGTGCCAGCAGCAAAATTCCGACAGGGGAGGATGGCTACACCTTC,CASSKIPTGEDGYTF
NA,TRBJ2-1,TRBV5-1,NA,TGCGCCAGCAGCTTGGACCGTCCCTACAATGAGCAGTTCTTC,CASSLDRPYNEQFF
NA,TRBJ1-3,TRBV25-1,NA,TGTGCCAGCAGTGCGAGAAACACCATATATTTT,CASSARNTIYF
NA,TRBJ2-3,TRBV11-2,NA,TGTGCCAGCAGCTTAGGAGTTTTCACAGATACGCAGTATTTT,CASSLGVFTDTQYF
NA,TRBJ1-2,TRBV4-1,NA,TGCGCCAGCAGCCAAGAGGGGGGGCGATCGGGTGGCTACACCTTC,CASSQEGGRSGGYTF
NA,TRBJ2-7,TRBV7-9,TRBD2,TGTGCCAGCAGCTTTGAGCGGGGCAGCTCCTACGAGCAGTACTTC,CASSFERGSSYEQYF
NA,TRBJ2-7,TRBV28,NA,TGTGCCAGCAGCCCTTTTCCAAACTCCTACGAGCAGTACTTC,CASSPFPNSYEQYF
NA,TRBJ2-7,TRBV7-2,TRBD1,TGTGCCAGCAGCCTCAACCCGACAGGGTCCTCCTACGAGCAGTACTTC,CASSLNPTGSSYEQYF
once,TRBJ2-7,TRBV5-4,TRBD2,TGTGCCAGCAGCTCGCTAGCGGGAGACGAGCAGTACTTC,CASSSLAGDEQYF
NA,TRBJ1-2,TRBV7-2,NA,TGTGCCAGCAGCTTACAAGGCGGCTATGGCTACACCTTC,CASSLQGGYGYTF
NA,TRBJ2-5,TRBV5-1,NA,TGCGCCAGCAGCTTGGATGGCGGAGCCTGGGAGACCCAGTACTTC,CASSLDGGAWETQYF
NA,TRBJ2-5,TRBV28,NA,TGTGCCAGCAGTTTATACCGCATGACGGTAGGGGAGACCCAGTACTTC,CASSLYRMTVGETQYF
NA,TRBJ2-3,TRBV2,NA,TGTGCCAGCAGAAACGGGCCTAGCACAGATACGCAGTATTTT,CASRNGPSTDTQYF
NA,TRBJ1-3,TRBV9,NA,TGTGCCAGCAGCGTAGAGCGGGGCCTCGGAAACACCATATATTTT,CASSVERGLGNTIYF
once,TRBJ2-1,TRBV7-2,NA,TGTGCCAGCAGCTTCGCTAGCAGGGAGCAGTTCTTC,CASSFASREQFF
NA,TRBJ2-3,TRBV5-4,TRBD1,TGTGCCAGCAGCCCGAGGACAGGGGGCCCCACAGATACGCAGTATTTT,CASSPRTGGPTDTQYF
NA,TRBJ2-1,TRBV28,TRBD2,TGTGCCAGCGGTTTAGCGGGAGCATTCCGCAATGAGCAGTTCTTC,CASGLAGAFRNEQFF
NA,TRBJ1-4,TRBV19,NA,TGTGCCAGTAGTCCTCAGGTTGGAAAACTGTTTTTT,CASSPQVGKLFF
NA,TRBJ2-1,TRBV28,NA,TGTGCCAGCAGTTTTTTCCCTTGGGGACGGGGGTCCGCGGACAATGAGCAGTTCTTC,CASSFFPWGRGSADNEQFF
NA,TRBJ2-7,TRBV20-1,NA,TGCAGTGCTAGGGGACTCTACGAGCAGTACTTC,CSARGLYEQYF
NA,TRBJ1-3,TRBV29-1,TRBD1,TGCAGCGCCTCAGGGACAGTCGGAAACACCATATATTTT,CSASGTVGNTIYF
NA,TRBJ1-1,TRBV28,NA,TGTGCCAGCAGCCGGGCCATCAGCGGCGCTGAAGCTTTCTTT,CASSRAISGAEAFF
NA,TRBJ2-1,TRBV19,TRBD2,TGTGCCAGTAGCAGTGTAGGGACTAGCGGGACCGGTCGGCAGTTCTTC,CASSSVGTSGTGRQFF
NA,TRBJ2-7,TRBV7-6,NA,TGTGCCAGCAGCTTAGATAACTCCGAGCAGTACTTC,CASSLDNSEQYF
NA,TRBJ1-3,TRBV19,TRBD1,TGTGCCAGTAGTGGGACAGGGAGCTCTGGAAACACCATATATTTT,CASSGTGSSGNTIYF
NA,TRBJ2-5,TRBV6-5,TRBD2,TGTGCCAGCAGTTACACCGGGACTAGCCCTAGAGAGACCCAGTACTTC,CASSYTGTSPRETQYF
NA,TRBJ2-5,TRBV5-5,TRBD1,TGTGCCAGCAGCTTGGCGAGGGGGCCCGGAGAGACCCAGTACTTC,CASSLARGPGETQYF
NA,TRBJ2-2,TRBV5-1,NA,TGCGCCAGCAGCTTAGAGCCGGGGGCTACCGGGGAGCTGTTTTTT,CASSLEPGATGELFF
NA,TRBJ1-5,TRBV19,NA,TGTGCCAGTAGTATGGATGGGGAGCCGGGGCAGCCCCAGCATTTT,CASSMDGEPGQPQHF
NA,TRBJ2-1,TRBV7-2,TRBD1,TGTGCCAGCAGCTTAGCGCCGGGACAGGGGGACGATGAGCAGTTCTTC,CASSLAPGQGDDEQFF
once,TRBJ2-7,TRBV2,NA,TGTGCCAGCTCTAGTGGTTCCTACGAGCAGTACTTC,CASSSGSYEQYF